The T cell receptor (beta chain) described here comes from a study of blood T cell repertoires in COVID-19. This clone has a single count. In germline, CDR1 is SGHNT, CDR2 YYREEE (reference sequence). The CDR3 is 16 residues long. V shed 4 bases and J 8 bases; nucleotides not matched to a gene: 16. Method: immunoSEQ multiplex PCR; TCRdb's copy keeps in-frame clones and lacks some. The repertoire holds under 300,000 clones, with 82% as singletons. The sequencing sample was made of peripheral blood. This clonotype was sampled from an older woman with active or convalescent COVID-19. The chain employs TRBV5-4 and TRBJ1-2; 8 bases fit TRBD1. The CDR3 DNA sequence: TGTGCCAGCAGCCATAGGACAGGGCCAGGGGGAGACGGCTACACCTTC. It translates to CASSHRTGPGGDGYTF.